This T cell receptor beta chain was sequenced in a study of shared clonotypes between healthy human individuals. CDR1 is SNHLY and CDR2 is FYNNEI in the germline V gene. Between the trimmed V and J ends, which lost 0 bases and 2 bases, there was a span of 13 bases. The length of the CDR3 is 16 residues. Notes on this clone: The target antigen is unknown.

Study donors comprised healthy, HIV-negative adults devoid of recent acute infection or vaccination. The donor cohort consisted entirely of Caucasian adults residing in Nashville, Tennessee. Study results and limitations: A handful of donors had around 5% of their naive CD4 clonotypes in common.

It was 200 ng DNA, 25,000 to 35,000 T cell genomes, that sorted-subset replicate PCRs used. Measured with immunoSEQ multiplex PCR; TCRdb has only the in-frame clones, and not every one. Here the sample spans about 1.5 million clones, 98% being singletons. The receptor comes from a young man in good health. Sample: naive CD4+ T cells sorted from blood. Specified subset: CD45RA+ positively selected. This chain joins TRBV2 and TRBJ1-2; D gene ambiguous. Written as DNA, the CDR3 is TGTGCCAGCAGTGAAGCGCGAACGGGGATCAACTATGGCTACACCTTC. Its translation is CASSEARTGINYGYTF.